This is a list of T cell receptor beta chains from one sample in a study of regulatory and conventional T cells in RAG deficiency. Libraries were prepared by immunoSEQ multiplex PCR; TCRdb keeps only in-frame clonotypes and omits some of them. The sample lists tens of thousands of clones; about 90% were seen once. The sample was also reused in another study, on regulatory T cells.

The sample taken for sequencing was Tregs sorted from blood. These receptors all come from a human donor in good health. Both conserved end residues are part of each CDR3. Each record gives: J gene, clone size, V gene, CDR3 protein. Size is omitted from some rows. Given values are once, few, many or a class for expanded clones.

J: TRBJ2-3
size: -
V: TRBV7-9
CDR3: CASSLNYRGAPSTDTQYF

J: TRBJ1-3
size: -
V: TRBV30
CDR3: CAWRFWPGPGNTIYF

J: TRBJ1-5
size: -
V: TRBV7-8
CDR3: CASSLGAGAQPQHF

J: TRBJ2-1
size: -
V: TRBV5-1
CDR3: CASSLGDRGRGNEQFF

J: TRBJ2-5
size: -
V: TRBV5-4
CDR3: CASSLGLRGETQYF

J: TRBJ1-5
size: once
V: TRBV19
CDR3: CASSIVSQPQHF

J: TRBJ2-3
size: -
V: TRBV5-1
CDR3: CASSRDRVADTQYF

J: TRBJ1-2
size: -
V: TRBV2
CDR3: CASSVRPLSYGYTF

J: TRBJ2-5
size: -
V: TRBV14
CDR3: CASSQMRFGPQETQYF

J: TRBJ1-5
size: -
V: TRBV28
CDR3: CASSFRQISNQPQHF

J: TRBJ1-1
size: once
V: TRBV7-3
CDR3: CASSSGQSTEAFF

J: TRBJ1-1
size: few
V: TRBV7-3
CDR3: CASSFSPNTEAFF

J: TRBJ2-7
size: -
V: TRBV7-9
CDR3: CASTLPGTGTYEQYF

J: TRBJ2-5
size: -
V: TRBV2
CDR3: CASSQRLGETQYF

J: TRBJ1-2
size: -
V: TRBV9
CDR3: CASAFNPTETNYGYTF

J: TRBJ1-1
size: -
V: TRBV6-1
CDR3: CASRFELNTEAFF

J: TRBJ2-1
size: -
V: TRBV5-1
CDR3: CASSLFANEQFF

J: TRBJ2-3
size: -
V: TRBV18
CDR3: CASSPQGYGTDTQYF

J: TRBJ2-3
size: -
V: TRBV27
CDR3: CASSPRTSGVTDTQYF

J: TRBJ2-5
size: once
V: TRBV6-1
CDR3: CASKGLSQETQYF

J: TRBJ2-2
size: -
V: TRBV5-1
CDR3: CASRPTGDHGELFF

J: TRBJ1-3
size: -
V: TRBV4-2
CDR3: CASSQDGTVGNTIYF

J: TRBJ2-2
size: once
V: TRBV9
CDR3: CASSVEGVGELFF

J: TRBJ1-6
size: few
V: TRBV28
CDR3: CASNYRFNSPLHF

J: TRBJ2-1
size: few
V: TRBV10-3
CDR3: CAISSTSGGAEQFF

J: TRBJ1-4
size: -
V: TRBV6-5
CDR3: CASSYSDGRREKLFF

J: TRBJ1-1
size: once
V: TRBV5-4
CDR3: CASSLRAPNTEAFF

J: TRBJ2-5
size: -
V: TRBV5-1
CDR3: CASSFNRGAKETQYF

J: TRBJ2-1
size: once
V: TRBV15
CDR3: CATSSTWPKGYNEQFF

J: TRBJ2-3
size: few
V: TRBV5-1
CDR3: CASSLGALAGGTDTQYF

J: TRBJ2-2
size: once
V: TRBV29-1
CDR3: CSVGGTRKRAGELFF

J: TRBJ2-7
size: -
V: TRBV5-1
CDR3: CASSLAAMYEQYF

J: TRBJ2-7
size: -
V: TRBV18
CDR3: CASSPPGGGSYEQYF

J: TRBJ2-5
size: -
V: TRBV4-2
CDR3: CASSPGLAETQYF

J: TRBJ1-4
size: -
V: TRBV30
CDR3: CAWSRDRQNEKLFF

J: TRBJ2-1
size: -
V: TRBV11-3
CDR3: CASSLVGSHNEQFF

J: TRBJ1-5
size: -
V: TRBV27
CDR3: CASSRILQGGGNQPQHF

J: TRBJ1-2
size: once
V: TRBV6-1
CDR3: CASSERVRLYGYTF

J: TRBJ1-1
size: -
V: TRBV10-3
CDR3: CAISEVGGSAFF

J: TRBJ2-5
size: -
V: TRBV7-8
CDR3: CASSSPTGGGVETQYF

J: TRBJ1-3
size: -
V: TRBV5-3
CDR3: CARSQDGEKLKLSGNTIYF